These 19 T cell receptor beta chains came from one sample sequenced in a study of OX40 agonist ivuxolimab in advanced cancers. The protocol was immunoSEQ multiplex PCR, while the TCRdb copy is restricted to in-frame clones and leaves out a portion. The sample yields 33,000 or so clones, around 87% seen once. This specimen was CD4+ or CD8+ T cells sorted from blood, taken in a trial of the OX40 agonist ivuxolimab. The origin of the receptors is an adult with an advanced solid tumor such as melanoma, head and neck, liver or kidney cancer.

A single count supports this clone. The CDR3 DNA reads TGTGCCAGCAGCCCGACAGCCATGGGGGCCCACTTT. Its translation is CASSPTAMGAHF. The chain joins TRBV11-2 to TRBJ1-6; D is possibly TRBD1 (6 bases). The germline gives CDR1 SGHAT, CDR2 FQNNGV. CDR3 length: 12 residues. V was cut by 5 bases and J by 18 bases, with 17 bases left in between. Supplemented by reference TRBV11-2 and TRBJ1-6, the full variable domain reads EAGVAQSPRYKIIEKRQSVAFWCNPISGHATLYWYQQILGQGPKLLIQFQNNGVVDDSQLPKDRFSAERLKGVDSTLKIQPAKLEDSAVYLCASSPTAMGAHFGNGTRLTVT.

This chain joins TRBV7-9 and TRBJ2-3, with 13 bases fitting TRBD2. The CDR3 runs to 14 residues. Germline-derived CDR1 and CDR2 are SEHNR and FQNEAQ (reference sequence). With 5 bases clipped from V and 9 bases from J, the junction kept 5 bases outside the gene matches. The CDR3 DNA follows: TGTGCCAGCAGCCTCAGACTAGCGGGAGGCACGCAGTATTTT. It codes for CASSLRLAGGTQYF.

J is TRBJ2-7 and V is TRBV29-1; tentatively, D is TRBD1 (6 bases). CDR3 length: 14 residues. V lost 6 bases, J lost 0 bases, and 15 bases lay in between. Germline V gene lookup returns CDR1 SQVTM and CDR2 ANQGSEA. The CDR3 sequence is CSVTPGHFSYEQYF. The DNA for the CDR3 is TGCAGCGTGACTCCGGGACACTTCTCCTACGAGCAGTACTTC.

The chain couples TRBV28 to TRBJ1-6; D may be TRBD1 (5 bases). The germline V and J ends were trimmed by 2 bases and 4 bases, with 6 bases remaining between them. CDR3 length: 14 residues. The germline V gene has CDR1 MDHEN and CDR2 SYDVKM. CDR3 in amino acids: CASSLPGYNSPLHF. The CDR3, as DNA: TGTGCCAGCAGTTTACCAGGGTATAATTCACCCCTCCACTTT.

J is TRBJ1-4 and V is TRBV11-2; TRBD1 aligns across 8 bases. The CDR3 totals 14 residues. CDR1 and CDR2 (germline): SGHAT, FQNNGV. After removal of 3 bases from V and 14 bases from J, the junction contained 11 bases not matched to a gene. The CDR3 reads CASSFTGGEGGLFF. The CDR3 region has the DNA TGTGCCAGCAGCTTTACAGGGGGAGAGGGAGGGCTGTTTTTT. The complete variable domain, with remaining parts taken from reference TRBV11-2 and TRBJ1-4, reads EAGVAQSPRYKIIEKRQSVAFWCNPISGHATLYWYQQILGQGPKLLIQFQNNGVVDDSQLPKDRFSAERLKGVDSTLKIQPAKLEDSAVYLCASSFTGGEGGLFFGSGTQLSVL.

The chain recombines TRBV4-2 with TRBJ2-1, with 8 bases that match TRBD2. The CDR3 is 19 residues long. CDR1 LGHNA and CDR2 YNFKEQ come from the germline V gene. With V trimmed by 4 bases and J by 1 base, 15 bases remained unmatched. In DNA form, the CDR3 reads TGTGCCAGCAGCCCCGACGGCGGGAGGCCTGCTGGTTCCTACAATGAGCAGTTCTTC. Amino acid sequence: CASSPDGGRPAGSYNEQFF.

The chain is built from TRBV6-1 and TRBJ1-5; perhaps TRBD1 as D (5 bases). The germline gives CDR1 MNHNS, CDR2 SASEGT. V was cut by 7 bases and J by 2 bases, with 12 bases left in between. The length of the CDR3 is 14 residues. DNA of the CDR3: TGTGCCAGCACCCCGGGACGGGGCAATCAGCCCCAGCATTTT. This encodes CASTPGRGNQPQHF.

The rearrangement links TRBV5-1 to TRBJ2-1; D gene unclear. The CDR3 is made up of 12 amino acids. Trimming removed 1 base at V and 5 bases at J, with 4 bases between. Germline CDR1 SGHRS, CDR2 YFSETQ. The CDR3 here is CASSLTDNEQFF. The DNA of the CDR3 is TGCGCCAGCAGCTTGACAGACAATGAGCAGTTCTTC. Supplemented by reference TRBV5-1 and TRBJ2-1, the full variable domain reads KAGVTQTPRYLIKTRGQQVTLSCSPISGHRSVSWYQQTPGQGLQFLFEYFSETQRNKGNFPGRFSGRQFSNSRSEMNVSTLELGDSALYLCASSLTDNEQFFGPGTRLTVL.

The chain couples TRBV2 to TRBJ2-7; possibly TRBD1 for D (6 bases). The CDR3 loop spans 16 amino acids. Germline CDR1 SNHLY, CDR2 FYNNEI. With 8 bases removed from V and 2 bases from J, the gap between germline ends came to 22 bases. CDR3 sequence: CASDAGRGFFAYEQYF. The CDR3 coding sequence is TGTGCCAGCGACGCGGGCAGGGGTTTTTTTGCCTACGAGCAGTACTTC.

The CDR3 loop is CASSQWGQGTDTQYF. CDR3 DNA: TGTGCCAGCAGCCAATGGGGACAGGGCACAGATACGCAGTATTTT. This chain links TRBV14 with TRBJ2-3; TRBD1 aligns across 8 bases. The CDR3 spans 15 residues. Germline-derived CDR1 and CDR2 are SGHDN and FVKESK. Trimming took 2 bases from V and 1 from J; bases not matched to a gene: 2.

V gene TRBV9 combines with J gene TRBJ2-7; TRBD2 is a possible D gene (6 bases). V was clipped by 1 base and J by 7 bases, with 12 bases between them. The germline V gene encodes CDR1 SGDLS and CDR2 YYNGEE. CDR3 length: 13 amino acids. CDR3 sequence (DNA): TGTGCCAGCAGCGTACGGGAGTGGGGGGAGCAGTACTTC. It encodes CASSVREWGEQYF.

CDR3 in amino acids: CASRVGSANTEAFF. CDR3 DNA: TGCGCCAGCAGGGTTGGGTCTGCGAACACTGAAGCTTTCTTT. The chain employs TRBV10-2 and TRBJ1-1; D uncertain. Trimming shortened V by 6 bases and J by 1 base, and 12 bases separated the two germline ends. The CDR3 consists of 14 residues. CDR1 is WSHSY, CDR2 SAAADI, per germline.

This chain links TRBV6-1 with TRBJ1-3; D remains ambiguous. The CDR3 has 15 amino acids. Per germline, CDR1 MNHNS and CDR2 SASEGT. V was trimmed by 1 base and J by 4 bases, leaving 11 bases between them. The CDR3, as DNA: TGTGCCAGCAGTGAAGGCCCGGGGTCCGGAAACACCATATATTTT. It is translated as CASSEGPGSGNTIYF.

This chain joins TRBV28 and TRBJ2-1; TRBD2 agrees at 9 bases. The length of the CDR3 is 16 residues. V lost 6 bases, J lost 2 bases, and 8 bases stayed unmatched. The V gene's germline CDR1 is MDHEN and CDR2 SYDVKM. CDR3 in amino acids: CASRSTSGRAYNEQFF. The DNA for the CDR3 is TGTGCCAGCAGGTCGACTAGCGGTAGGGCCTACAATGAGCAGTTCTTC.

The chain recombines TRBV5-1 with TRBJ2-3, with D maybe TRBD2 (6 bases). Trimming shortened V by 4 bases and J by 5 bases, and 14 bases separated the two germline ends. The CDR3 is made up of 14 amino acids. Germline CDR1 is SGHRS and CDR2 is YFSETQ. CDR3 sequence: CASSLAGGVDTQYF. CDR3 DNA sequence: TGCGCCAGCAGCCTTGCCGGGGGAGTAGATACGCAGTATTTT.

The chain carries TRBV7-6 and TRBJ1-4; D uncertain. The germline CDR1 and CDR2 sequences are SGHVS and FNYEAQ. Trimming removed 4 bases from V and 4 bases from J, with 7 bases in between. The CDR3 has 13 residues. The CDR3: CASSYRFNEKLFF. The CDR3, as DNA: TGTGCCAGCAGCTACAGATTTAATGAAAAACTGTTTTTT.

V gene TRBV5-5 combines with J gene TRBJ1-2, with D unclear. Between the trimmed V and J ends, which lost 1 base and 3 bases, there was a span of 1 base. In germline, CDR1 is SGHKS, CDR2 YYEKEE (reference sequence). The CDR3 covers 11 residues. The CDR3 sequence: CASSLYYGYTF. The CDR3 DNA sequence: TGTGCCAGCAGCTTGTACTATGGCTACACCTTC.

This chain uses TRBV6-5 with TRBJ1-1; the D gene is possibly TRBD1 (5 bases). Trimming removed 2 bases at V and 0 bases at J, with 7 bases between. Germline CDR1 is MNHEY and CDR2 is SVGAGI. This CDR3 is 14 amino acids long. Here the CDR3 reads CASSYQGMNTEAFF. CDR3 coding DNA: TGTGCCAGCAGTTACCAGGGAATGAACACTGAAGCTTTCTTT.

The gene calls are TRBV28 and TRBJ1-2; a weak D match, TRBD1 (5 bases). V was pared by 3 bases and J by 1 base, with 12 bases between. This CDR3 contains 15 residues. In germline, CDR1 is MDHEN, CDR2 SYDVKM. CDR3 DNA: TGTGCCAGCAGTTTTATCGGGGACCTTAACTATGGCTACACCTTC. Encoded protein: CASSFIGDLNYGYTF.